This TCR beta chain derives from a study of CD8+ T cells in alopecia areata. Whole-study context: At a dose of 5 to 10 mg twice daily, oral tofacitinib was given to treated patients. Dosing spanned 6 to 18 months on tofacitinib, then 6 months off drug.

The treatment is: oral pan-JAK inhibitor, 5-10 mg twice daily. Collection of lesional scalp punch biopsies and peripheral blood was performed in alopecia areata patients. This clone was observed once. Its antigen is unknown. cDNA reverse transcribed from extracted RNA served as the sequencing template. Libraries were prepared by immunoSEQ multiplex PCR; TCRdb keeps only in-frame clonotypes and omits some of them. The sample holds about 210,000 clones, more than 55% seen once. Germline CDR1 is SNHLY and CDR2 is FYNNEI. V was cut by 8 bases and J by 6 bases, with 20 bases left in between. The CDR3 runs to 15 residues. Study-wide results and limits: With one nonresponder, baseline CD8+ expansion's link to response remains uncertain.

The source is a human donor with alopecia areata. The rearrangement links TRBV2 to TRBJ2-1; D may match TRBD1 or TRBD2 (5 bases each). The sample here was CD4+ T cells sorted from blood, taken between weeks 44 and 45, from a patient treated with tofacitinib. The CDR3 spells CASGTELGVSNEQFF. CDR3 nucleotides: TGTGCCAGCGGAACTGAGCTGGGGGTCAGCAATGAGCAGTTCTTC.